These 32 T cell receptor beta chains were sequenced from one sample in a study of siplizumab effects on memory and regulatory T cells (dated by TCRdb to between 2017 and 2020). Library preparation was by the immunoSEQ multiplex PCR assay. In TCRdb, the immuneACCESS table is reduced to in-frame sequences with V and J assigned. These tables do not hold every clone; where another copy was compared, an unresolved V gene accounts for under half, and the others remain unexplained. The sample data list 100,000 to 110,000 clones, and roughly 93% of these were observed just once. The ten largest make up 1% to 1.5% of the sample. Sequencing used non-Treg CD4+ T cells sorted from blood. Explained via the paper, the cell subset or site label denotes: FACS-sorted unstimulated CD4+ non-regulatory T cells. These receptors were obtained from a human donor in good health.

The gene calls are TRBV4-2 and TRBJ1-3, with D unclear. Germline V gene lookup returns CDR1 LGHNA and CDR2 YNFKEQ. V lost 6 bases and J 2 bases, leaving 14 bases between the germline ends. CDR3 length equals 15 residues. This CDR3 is CASRFGRSAGNTIYF. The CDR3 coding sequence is TGTGCCAGCAGATTCGGACGGTCGGCTGGAAACACCATATATTTT.

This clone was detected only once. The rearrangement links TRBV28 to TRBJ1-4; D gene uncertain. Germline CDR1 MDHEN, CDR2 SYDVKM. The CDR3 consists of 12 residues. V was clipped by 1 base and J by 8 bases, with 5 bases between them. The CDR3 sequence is CASSLFEEKLFF. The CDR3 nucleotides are TGTGCCAGCAGTTTATTCGAGGAAAAACTGTTTTTT.

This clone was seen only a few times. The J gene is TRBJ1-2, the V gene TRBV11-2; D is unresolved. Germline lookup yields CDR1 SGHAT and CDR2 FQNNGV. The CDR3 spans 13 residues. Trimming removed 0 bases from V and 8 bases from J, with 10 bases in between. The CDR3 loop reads CASSLDRSRGYTF. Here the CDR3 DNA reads TGTGCCAGCAGCTTAGATCGGTCTAGGGGCTACACCTTC.

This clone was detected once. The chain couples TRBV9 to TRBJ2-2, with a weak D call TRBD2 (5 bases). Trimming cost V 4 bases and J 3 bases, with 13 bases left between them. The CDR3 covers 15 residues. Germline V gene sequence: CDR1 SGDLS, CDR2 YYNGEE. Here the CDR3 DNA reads TGTGCCAGCAGCCCCCTGGCGAGGGACACCGGGGAGCTGTTTTTT. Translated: CASSPLARDTGELFF.

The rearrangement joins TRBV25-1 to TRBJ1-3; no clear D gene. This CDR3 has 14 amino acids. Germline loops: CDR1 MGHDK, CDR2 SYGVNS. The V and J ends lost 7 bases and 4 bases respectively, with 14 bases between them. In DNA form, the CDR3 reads TGTGCCAGCACAGAGAGGGAGTTCGGAAACACCATATATTTT. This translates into CASTEREFGNTIYF.

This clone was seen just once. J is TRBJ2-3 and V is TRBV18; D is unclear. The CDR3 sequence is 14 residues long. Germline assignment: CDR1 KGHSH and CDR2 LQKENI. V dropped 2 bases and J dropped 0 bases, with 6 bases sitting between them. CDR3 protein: CASSPTESTDTQYF. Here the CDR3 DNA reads TGTGCCAGCTCACCAACAGAGAGCACAGATACGCAGTATTTT.

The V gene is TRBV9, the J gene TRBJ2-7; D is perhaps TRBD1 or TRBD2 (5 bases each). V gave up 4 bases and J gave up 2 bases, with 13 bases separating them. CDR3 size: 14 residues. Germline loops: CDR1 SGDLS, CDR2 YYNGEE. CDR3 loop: CASSTTGTPYEQYF. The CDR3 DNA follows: TGTGCCAGCAGCACCACCGGGACCCCCTACGAGCAGTACTTC.

CDR3 nucleotides: TGTGCCAGCTCGGTTGGAAACACCATATATTTT. Its translation: CASSVGNTIYF. This chain uses TRBV6-5 with TRBJ1-3; D gene uncertain. The CDR3 has 11 amino acids. In germline, CDR1 is MNHEY, CDR2 SVGAGI. Trimming left V 8 bases short and J 3 bases short, with 5 bases between.

The CDR3 coding sequence is TGCGCCAGCAGCTTGGGAGGGATGGGGATCACCGGGGAGCTGTTTTTT. It specifies CASSLGGMGITGELFF. The rearrangement joins TRBV5-1 to TRBJ2-2, with D perhaps matching TRBD2 (5 bases). The CDR3 loop spans 16 amino acids. V lost 0 bases to trimming and J lost 4 bases, with 13 bases between them. The V gene's germline CDR1 is SGHRS and CDR2 YFSETQ.

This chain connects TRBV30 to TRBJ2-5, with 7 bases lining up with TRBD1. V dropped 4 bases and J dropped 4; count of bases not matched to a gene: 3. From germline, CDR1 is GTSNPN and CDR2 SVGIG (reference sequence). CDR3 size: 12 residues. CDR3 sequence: CAWTSGGETQYF. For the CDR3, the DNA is TGTGCCTGGACCTCAGGGGGAGAGACCCAGTACTTC.

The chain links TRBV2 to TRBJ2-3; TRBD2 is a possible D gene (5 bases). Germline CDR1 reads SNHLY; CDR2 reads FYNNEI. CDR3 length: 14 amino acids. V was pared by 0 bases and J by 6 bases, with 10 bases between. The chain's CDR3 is CASSEAGAPDTQYF. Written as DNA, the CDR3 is TGTGCCAGCAGTGAAGCGGGAGCCCCTGATACGCAGTATTTT.

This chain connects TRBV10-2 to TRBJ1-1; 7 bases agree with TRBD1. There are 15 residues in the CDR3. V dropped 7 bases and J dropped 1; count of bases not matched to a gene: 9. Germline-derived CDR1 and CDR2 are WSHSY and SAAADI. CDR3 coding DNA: TGCGCCAGCACGCCCGCGGGACAGAGGAACACTGAAGCTTTCTTT. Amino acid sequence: CASTPAGQRNTEAFF.

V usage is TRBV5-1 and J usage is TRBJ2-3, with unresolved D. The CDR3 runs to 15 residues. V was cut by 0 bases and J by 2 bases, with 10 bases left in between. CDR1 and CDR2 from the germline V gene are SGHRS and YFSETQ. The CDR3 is CASSLVTADTDTQYF. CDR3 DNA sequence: TGCGCCAGCAGCTTGGTTACTGCCGACACAGATACGCAGTATTTT.

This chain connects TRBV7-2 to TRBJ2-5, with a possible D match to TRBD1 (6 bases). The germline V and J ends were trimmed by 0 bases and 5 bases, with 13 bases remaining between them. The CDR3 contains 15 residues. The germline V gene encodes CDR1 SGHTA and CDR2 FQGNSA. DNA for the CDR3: TGTGCCAGCAGCTTAGCGCTAAACAGGGCGGAGACCCAGTACTTC. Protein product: CASSLALNRAETQYF.

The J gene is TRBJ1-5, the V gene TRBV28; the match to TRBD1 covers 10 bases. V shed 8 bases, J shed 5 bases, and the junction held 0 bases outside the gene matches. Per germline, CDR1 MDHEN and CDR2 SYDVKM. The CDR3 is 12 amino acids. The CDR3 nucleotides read TGTGCCAGCGACAGGGGGCATCAGCCCCAGCATTTT. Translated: CASDRGHQPQHF. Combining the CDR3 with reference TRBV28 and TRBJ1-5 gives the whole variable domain DVKVTQSSRYLVKRTGEKVFLECVQDMDHENMFWYRQDPGLGLRLIYFSYDVKMKEKGDIPEGYSVSREKKERFSLILESASTNQTSMYLCASDRGHQPQHFGDGTRLSIL.

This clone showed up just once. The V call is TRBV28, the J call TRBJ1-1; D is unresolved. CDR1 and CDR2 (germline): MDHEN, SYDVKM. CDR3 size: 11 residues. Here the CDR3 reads CAHAGNTEAFF. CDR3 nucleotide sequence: TGTGCTCACGCAGGGAACACTGAAGCTTTCTTT.

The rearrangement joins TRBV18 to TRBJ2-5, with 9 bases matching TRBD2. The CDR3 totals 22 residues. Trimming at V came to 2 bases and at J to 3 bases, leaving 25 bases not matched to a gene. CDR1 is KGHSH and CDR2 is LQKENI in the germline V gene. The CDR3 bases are TGTGCCAGCTCACCATCGAGGGGTAGCGGGAGAACTCTCGGGCGGGATGAAGAGACCCAGTACTTC. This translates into CASSPSRGSGRTLGRDEETQYF.

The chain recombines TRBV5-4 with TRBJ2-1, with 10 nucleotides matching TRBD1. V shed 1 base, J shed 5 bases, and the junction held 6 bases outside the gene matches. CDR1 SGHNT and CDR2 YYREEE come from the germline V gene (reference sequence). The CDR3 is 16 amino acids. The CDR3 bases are TGTGCCAGCAGCTTGCCGGGACAGGGGACCAACAATGAGCAGTTCTTC. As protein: CASSLPGQGTNNEQFF. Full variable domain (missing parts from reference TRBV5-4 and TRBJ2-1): ETGVTQSPTHLIKTRGQQVTLRCSSQSGHNTVSWYQQALGQGPQFIFQYYREEENGRGNFPPRFSGLQFPNYSSELNVNALELDDSALYLCASSLPGQGTNNEQFFGPGTRLTVL.

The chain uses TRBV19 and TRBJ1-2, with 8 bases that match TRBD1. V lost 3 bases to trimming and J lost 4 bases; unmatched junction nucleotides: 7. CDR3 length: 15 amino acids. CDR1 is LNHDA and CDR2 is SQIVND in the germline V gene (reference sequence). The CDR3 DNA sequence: TGTGCCAGTAGTATTGGTGCAGGGGGCGTCTATGGCTACACCTTC. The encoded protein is CASSIGAGGVYGYTF.

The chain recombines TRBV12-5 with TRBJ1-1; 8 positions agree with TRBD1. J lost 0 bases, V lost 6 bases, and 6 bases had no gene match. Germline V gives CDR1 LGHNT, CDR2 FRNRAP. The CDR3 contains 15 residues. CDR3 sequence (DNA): TGTGCTAGTGGGCCTGGACAGGGAATGAACACTGAAGCTTTCTTT. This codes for CASGPGQGMNTEAFF.

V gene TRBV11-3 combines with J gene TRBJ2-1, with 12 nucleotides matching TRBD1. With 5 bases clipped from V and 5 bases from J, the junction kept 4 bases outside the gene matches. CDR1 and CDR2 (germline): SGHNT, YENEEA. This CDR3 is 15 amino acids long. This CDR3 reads CASSLGTGGHNEQFF. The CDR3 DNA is TGTGCCAGCAGCCTCGGGACAGGGGGCCACAATGAGCAGTTCTTC. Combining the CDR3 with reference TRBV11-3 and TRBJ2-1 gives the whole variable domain EAGVVQSPRYKIIEKKQPVAFWCNPISGHNTLYWYLQNLGQGPELLIRYENEEAVDDSQLPKDRFSAERLKGVDSTLKIQPAELGDSAVYLCASSLGTGGHNEQFFGPGTRLTVL.

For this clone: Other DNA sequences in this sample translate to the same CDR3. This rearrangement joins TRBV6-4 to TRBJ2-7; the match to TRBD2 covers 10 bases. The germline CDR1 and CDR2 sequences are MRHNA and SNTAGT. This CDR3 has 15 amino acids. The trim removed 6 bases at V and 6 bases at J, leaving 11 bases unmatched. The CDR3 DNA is TGTGCCAGCAGCCGTGAAGCGGGAGGGCCTGCCGAGCAGTACTTC. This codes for CASSREAGGPAEQYF.

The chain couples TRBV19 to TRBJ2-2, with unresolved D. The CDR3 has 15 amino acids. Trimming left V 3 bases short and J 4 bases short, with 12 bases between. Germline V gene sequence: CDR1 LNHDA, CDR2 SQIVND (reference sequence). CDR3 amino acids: CASSILKVGTGELFF. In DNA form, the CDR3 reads TGTGCCAGTAGTATCCTGAAAGTCGGCACCGGGGAGCTGTTTTTT.

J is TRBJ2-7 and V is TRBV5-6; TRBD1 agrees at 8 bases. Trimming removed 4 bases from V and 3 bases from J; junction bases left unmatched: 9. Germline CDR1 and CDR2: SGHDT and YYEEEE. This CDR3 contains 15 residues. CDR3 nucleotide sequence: TGTGCCAGCAGCCCGGGGACAGGATTACACTACGAGCAGTACTTC. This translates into CASSPGTGLHYEQYF.

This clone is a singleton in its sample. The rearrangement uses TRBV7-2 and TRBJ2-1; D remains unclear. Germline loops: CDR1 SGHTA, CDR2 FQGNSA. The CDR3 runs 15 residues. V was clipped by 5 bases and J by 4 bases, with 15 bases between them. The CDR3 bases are TGTGCCAGCAGCACGAGCCGGACCAATTACAATGAGCAGTTCTTC. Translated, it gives CASSTSRTNYNEQFF.

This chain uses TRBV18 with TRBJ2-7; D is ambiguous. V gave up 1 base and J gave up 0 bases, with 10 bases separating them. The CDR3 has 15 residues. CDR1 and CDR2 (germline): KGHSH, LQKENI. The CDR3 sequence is CASSPQHPSSYEQYF. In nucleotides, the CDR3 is TGTGCCAGCTCACCACAACACCCGAGCTCCTACGAGCAGTACTTC. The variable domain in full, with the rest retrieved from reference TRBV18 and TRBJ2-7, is NAGVMQNPRHLVRRRGQEARLRCSPMKGHSHVYWYRQLPEEGLKFMVYLQKENIIDESGMPKERFSAEFPKEGPSILRIQQVVRGDSAAYFCASSPQHPSSYEQYFGPGTRLTVT.

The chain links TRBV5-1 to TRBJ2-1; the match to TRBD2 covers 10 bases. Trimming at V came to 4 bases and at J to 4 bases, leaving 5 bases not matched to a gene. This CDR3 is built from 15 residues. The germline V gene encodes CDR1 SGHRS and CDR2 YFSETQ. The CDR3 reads CASSVSSGSYNEQFF. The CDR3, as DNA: TGCGCCAGCAGCGTCTCTAGCGGGAGTTACAATGAGCAGTTCTTC.

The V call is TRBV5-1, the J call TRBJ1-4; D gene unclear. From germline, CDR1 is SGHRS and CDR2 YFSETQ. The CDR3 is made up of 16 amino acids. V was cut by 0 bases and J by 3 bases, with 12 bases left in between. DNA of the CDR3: TGCGCCAGCAGCTTGGCGGGAGGGAACTCTAATGAAAAACTGTTTTTT. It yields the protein CASSLAGGNSNEKLFF.

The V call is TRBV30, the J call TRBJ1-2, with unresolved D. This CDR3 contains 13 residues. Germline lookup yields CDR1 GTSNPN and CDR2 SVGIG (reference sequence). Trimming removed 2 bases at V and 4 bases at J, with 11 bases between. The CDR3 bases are TGTGCCTGGAGTACCCCAAAAATCTATGGCTACACCTTC. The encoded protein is CAWSTPKIYGYTF.

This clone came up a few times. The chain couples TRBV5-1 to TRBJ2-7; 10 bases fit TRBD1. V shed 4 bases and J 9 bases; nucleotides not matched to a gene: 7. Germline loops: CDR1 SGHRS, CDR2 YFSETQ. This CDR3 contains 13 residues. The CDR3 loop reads CASSRGTGETQYF. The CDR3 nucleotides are TGCGCCAGCAGCCGGGGGACAGGGGAGACGCAGTACTTC.

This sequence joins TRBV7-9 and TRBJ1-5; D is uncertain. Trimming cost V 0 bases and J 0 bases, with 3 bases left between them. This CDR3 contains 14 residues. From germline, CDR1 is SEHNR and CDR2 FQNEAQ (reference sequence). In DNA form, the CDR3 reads TGTGCCAGCAGCTTAGCGGATAGCAATCAGCCCCAGCATTTT. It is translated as CASSLADSNQPQHF.

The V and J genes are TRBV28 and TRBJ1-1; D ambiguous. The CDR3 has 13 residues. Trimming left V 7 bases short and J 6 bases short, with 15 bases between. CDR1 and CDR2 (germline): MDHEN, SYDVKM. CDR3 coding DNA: TGTGCCAGCATTGTGGATGGTACAGCTGAAGCTTTCTTT. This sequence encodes CASIVDGTAEAFF.